What follows describes a single T cell receptor (beta chain). Its cognate antigen has yet to be identified. The junction shows a germline mismatch at one end, possibly a read error. The library relied on 5' RACE. The listed sequencing device is Illumina HiSeq 2000. A universal primer binding site was introduced by template switching, and a unique molecular identifier was present in the final cDNA, enabling accurate counting of TCR cDNA molecules. Specific primers in the conserved constant-segment region were used to synthesize first-strand cDNA for TCR alpha and beta chains. To control for contamination, each cDNA library was double barcoded with a SMART-Mk sample barcode plus Illumina barcodes. TruSeq adapter sequences along with Illumina sample barcodes were introduced in two successive PCR steps. TCR alpha and beta cDNA libraries were sequenced on the Illumina HiSeq platform with custom primers. The published analysis was carried out like this. MiGEC processed the raw reads to extract unique molecular identifiers, while MiXCR was used to determine the CDR3 positions. For each individual, recombination models were inferred using an EM algorithm with the repgenHMM and IGoR tools. The analysis of shared clonotypes was done with the tcR package in R, with sharing normalized by the product of cloneset sizes. Out-of-frame nonproductive sequences were analyzed to study raw recombination free of thymic and clonal selection effects. The public reads were run again by TCRdb, first through fastp at Q25 and then through MiXCR, and only productive beta chains were kept. Records with the same CDR3 protein are collapsed into one entry carrying the most frequent genes and DNA. The authors' filters were not applied to this entry. The sample contains some 1,700,000 distinct CDR3 sequences, about 32% of them found a single time. The top ten constitute around 0.25% of the sample.

CDR1 and CDR2 are read off the germline V gene (reference sequence) as SGHAT and FQDESV. From the cysteine through the phenylalanine, the CDR3 covers 15 amino acids. Left in the record is the CDR3 DNA by itself, 45 bases read in frame from the first base. The data stem from a study of identical twins (TCRdb year 2016). Regarding the complete study: To test whether fetal clonotypes persist, the study used deep sequencing on TCR alpha and beta repertoires from monozygotic twins, unrelated adults of various ages, and cord blood. Replicate twin experiments were performed at different times using different library preparation protocols to rule out contamination. Summary of the overall study and its limitations: Because the same donors could not be followed over many years, conclusions were based on cross-sectional statistical analysis. A weaker excess of twin sharing was found in beta out-of-frame sequences because the signal-to-noise ratio was lowered by fewer shared sequences. Invariant T cells such as MAIT and iNKT could partly confound zero-insertion analyses, though diverse VJ usage argued against this for most clonotypes. Out-of-frame TCR alpha sharing in monozygotic twins was systematically underestimated by recombination models, whereas sharing between unrelated individuals was in agreement with the recombination models. Compared with coincidental sharing between unrelated individuals, out-of-frame TCR alpha sequences shared between twins showed an excess of sequences with low generation probability. Fewer insertions were carried by abundant cord blood beta clonotypes, a similar but weaker trend appeared in young adult naive repertoires, and no such trend appeared in memory repertoires.

Every donor was a healthy Caucasian. Sequenced input: cord blood. The sequence is built from TRBV11-1 and TRBJ1-2; too little of a D gene remains to name it. The receptor was isolated from a newborn girl in good health. This receptor carries the CDR3 CVSSPFNTANYGYTF. The bases are TGTGTCAGCAGCCCCTTCAACACAGCTAACTATGGCTACACCTTC.